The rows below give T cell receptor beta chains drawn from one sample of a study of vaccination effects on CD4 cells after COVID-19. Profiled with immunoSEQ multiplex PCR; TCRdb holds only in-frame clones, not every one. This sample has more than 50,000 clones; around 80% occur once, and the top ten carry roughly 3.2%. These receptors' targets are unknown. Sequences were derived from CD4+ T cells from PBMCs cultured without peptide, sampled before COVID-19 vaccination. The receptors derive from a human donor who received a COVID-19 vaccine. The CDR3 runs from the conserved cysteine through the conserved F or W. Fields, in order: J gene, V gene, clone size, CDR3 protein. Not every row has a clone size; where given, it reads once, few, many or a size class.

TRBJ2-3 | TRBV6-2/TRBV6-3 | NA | CASSYVLITDTQYF
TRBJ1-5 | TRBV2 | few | CASSAQNNQPQHF
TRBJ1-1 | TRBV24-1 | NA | CATSGSGTEAFF
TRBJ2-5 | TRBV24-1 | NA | CATSDFRGGETQYF
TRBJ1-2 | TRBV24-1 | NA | CATSEKANYGYTF
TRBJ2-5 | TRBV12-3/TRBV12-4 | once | CASSFGAQETQYF
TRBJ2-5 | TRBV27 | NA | CASSPRHRVETQYF
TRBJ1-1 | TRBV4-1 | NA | CASSQGQGQGGTEAFF
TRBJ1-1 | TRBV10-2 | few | CASKVRGMNTEAFF
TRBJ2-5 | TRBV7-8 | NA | CASSLIARGVQETQYF
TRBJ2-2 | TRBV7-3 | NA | CASSLTSGGGGELFF
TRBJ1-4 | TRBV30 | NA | CAWSQGPRKLFF
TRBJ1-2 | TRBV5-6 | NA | CASSPERNYGYTF
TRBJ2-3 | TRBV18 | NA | CASSPRAGVSTDTQYF
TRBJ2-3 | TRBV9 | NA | CASSVRTSGGAGADTQYF
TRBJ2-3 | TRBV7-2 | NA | CASTWGGADTQYF
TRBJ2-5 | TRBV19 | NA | CASSRDAQETQYF
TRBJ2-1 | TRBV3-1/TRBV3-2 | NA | CASRKGVTYNEQFF
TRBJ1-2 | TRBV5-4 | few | CASRPDRGWDSYTF
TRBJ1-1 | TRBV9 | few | CASSSSGTVTEAFF
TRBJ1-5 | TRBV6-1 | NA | CASSRPVNQPQHF
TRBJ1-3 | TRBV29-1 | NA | CSVDGDSGNTIYF
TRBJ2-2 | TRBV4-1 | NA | CASSQGGYWNTGELFF
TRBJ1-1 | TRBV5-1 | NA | CASSQGGGNTEAFF
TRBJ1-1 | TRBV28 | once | CASSPPGGNTEAFF
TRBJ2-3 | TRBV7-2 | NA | CASSLARQLDTDTQYF
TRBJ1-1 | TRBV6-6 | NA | CASSTRQGRTEAFF
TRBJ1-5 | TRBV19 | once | CASGPRPHNQPQHF
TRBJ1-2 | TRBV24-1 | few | CATSDRDRDYGYTF
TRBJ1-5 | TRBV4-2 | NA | CASSQEVGVGNQPQHF
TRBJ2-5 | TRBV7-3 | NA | CASSLAGGGETQYF